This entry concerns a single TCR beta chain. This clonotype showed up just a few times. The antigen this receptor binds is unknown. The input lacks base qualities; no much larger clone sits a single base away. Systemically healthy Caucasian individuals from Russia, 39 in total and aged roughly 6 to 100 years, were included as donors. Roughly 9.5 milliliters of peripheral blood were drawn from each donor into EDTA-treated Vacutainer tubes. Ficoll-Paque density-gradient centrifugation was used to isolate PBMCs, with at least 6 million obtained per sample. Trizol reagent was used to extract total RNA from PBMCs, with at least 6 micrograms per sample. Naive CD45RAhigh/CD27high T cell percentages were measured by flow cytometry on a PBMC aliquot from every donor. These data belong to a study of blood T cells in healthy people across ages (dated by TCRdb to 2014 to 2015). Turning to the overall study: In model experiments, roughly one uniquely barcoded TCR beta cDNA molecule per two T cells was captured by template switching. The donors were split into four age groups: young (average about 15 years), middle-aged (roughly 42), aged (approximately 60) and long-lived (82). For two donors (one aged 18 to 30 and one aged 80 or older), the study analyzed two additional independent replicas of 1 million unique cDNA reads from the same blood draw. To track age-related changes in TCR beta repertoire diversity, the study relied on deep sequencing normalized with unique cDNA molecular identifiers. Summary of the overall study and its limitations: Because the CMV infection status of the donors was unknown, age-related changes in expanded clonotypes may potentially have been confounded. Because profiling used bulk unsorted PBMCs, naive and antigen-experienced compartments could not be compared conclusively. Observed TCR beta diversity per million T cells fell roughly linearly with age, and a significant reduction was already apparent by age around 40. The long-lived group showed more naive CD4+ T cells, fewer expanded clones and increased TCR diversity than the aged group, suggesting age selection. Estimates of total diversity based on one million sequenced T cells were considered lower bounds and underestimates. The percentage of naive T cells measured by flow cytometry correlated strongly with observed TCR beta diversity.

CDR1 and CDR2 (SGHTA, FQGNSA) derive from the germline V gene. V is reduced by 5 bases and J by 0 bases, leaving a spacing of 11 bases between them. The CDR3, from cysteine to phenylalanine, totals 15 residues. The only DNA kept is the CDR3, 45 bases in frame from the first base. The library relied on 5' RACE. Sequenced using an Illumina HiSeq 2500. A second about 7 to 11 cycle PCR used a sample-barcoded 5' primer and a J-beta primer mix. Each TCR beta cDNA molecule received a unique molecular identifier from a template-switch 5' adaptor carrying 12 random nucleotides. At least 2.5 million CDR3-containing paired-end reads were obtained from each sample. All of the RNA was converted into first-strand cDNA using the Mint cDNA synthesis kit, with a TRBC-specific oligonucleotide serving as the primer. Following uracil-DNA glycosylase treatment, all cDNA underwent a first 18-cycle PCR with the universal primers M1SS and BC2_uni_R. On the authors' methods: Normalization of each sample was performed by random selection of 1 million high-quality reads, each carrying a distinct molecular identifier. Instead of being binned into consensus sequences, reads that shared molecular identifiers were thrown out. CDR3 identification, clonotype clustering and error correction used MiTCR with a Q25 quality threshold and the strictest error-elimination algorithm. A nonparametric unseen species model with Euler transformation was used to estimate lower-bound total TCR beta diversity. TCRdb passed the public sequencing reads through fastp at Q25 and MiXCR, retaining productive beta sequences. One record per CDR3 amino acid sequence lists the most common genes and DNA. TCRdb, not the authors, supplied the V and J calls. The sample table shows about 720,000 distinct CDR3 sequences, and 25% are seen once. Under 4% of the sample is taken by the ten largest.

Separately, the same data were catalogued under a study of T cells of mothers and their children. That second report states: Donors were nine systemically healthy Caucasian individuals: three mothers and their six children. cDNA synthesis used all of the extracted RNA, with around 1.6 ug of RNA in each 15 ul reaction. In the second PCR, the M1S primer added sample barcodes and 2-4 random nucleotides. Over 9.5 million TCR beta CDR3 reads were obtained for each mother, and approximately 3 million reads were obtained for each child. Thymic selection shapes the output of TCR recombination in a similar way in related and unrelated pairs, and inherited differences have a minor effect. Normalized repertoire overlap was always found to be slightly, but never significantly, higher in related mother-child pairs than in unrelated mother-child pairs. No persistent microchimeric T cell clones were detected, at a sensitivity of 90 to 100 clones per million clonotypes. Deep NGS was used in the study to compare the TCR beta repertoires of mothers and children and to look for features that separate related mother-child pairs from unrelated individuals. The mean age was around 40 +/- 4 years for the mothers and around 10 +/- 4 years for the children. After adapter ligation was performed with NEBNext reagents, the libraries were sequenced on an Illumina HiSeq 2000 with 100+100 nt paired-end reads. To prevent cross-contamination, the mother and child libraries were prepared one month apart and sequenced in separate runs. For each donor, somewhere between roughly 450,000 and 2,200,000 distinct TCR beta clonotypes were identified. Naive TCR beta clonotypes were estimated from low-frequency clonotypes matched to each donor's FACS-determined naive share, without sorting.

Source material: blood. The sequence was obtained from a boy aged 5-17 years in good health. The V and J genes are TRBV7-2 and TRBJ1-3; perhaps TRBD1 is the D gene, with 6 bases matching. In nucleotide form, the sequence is TGTGCCAGCAGCAACAGGGCCAACTCTGGAAACACCATATATTTT. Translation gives CASSNRANSGNTIYF.